These T cell receptor beta chains were read from a single sample in a study of beta chain features in type 1 diabetes. Sequencing was performed with immunoSEQ multiplex PCR; in TCRdb, only in-frame clones are kept and a portion is missing. The data contain about 180,000 clones, more than 10% of them singletons. The sequenced sample was central memory CD4+ T cells from blood. Source of these receptors: a woman under 30 in good health. CDR3s include the opening cysteine and the closing phenylalanine or tryptophan. The D gene is left open where the match is weak. Size is stated for part of the rows, as once, few or many counts, or as a class when the clone is expanded.

j_call: TRBJ2-7; v_call: TRBV7-2; clone_size: NA; d_call: TRBD2; cdr3_nt: TGTGCCAGCACCCGGGCGGGAGGGCGAGTCTACGAGCAGTACTTC; cdr3_aa: CASTRAGGRVYEQYF
j_call: TRBJ1-5; v_call: TRBV6-5; clone_size: few; d_call: NA; cdr3_nt: TGTGCCAGCAGTTACGCCGGGGGTATGCAGCCCCAGCATTTT; cdr3_aa: CASSYAGGMQPQHF
j_call: TRBJ2-1; v_call: TRBV9; clone_size: NA; d_call: TRBD2; cdr3_nt: TGTGCCAGCAGCGCGGGAGTGGGGGGGAGCTCCTACAATGAGCAGTTCTTC; cdr3_aa: CASSAGVGGSSYNEQFF
j_call: TRBJ2-5; v_call: TRBV7-2; clone_size: few; d_call: NA; cdr3_nt: TGTGCCAGCAGCTTAAACAGGGCCCATCTAGAGACCCAGTACTTC; cdr3_aa: CASSLNRAHLETQYF
j_call: TRBJ2-1; v_call: TRBV11-1; clone_size: few; d_call: NA; cdr3_nt: TGTGCCAGCAGATTTGAGCGTCGCGCCTACAATGAGCAGTTCTTC; cdr3_aa: CASRFERRAYNEQFF
j_call: TRBJ2-3; v_call: TRBV2; clone_size: few; d_call: TRBD2; cdr3_nt: TGTGCCAGCAGGGGGGGACTAGCGGGCACAGATACGCAGTATTTT; cdr3_aa: CASRGGLAGTDTQYF
j_call: TRBJ2-6; v_call: TRBV4-2; clone_size: NA; d_call: NA; cdr3_nt: TGTGCCAGCAGCCAAGGCCTAGGGGGATCTGGGGCCAACGTCCTGACTTTC; cdr3_aa: CASSQGLGGSGANVLTF
j_call: TRBJ1-5; v_call: TRBV4-1; clone_size: few; d_call: TRBD1; cdr3_nt: TGCGCCAGCAGCCGCCCCGGGACAGGGCAACAGCCCCAGCATTTT; cdr3_aa: CASSRPGTGQQPQHF
j_call: TRBJ2-7; v_call: TRBV30; clone_size: NA; d_call: NA; cdr3_nt: TGTGCCTGGAGTGAACAGGCCTACGAGCAGTACTTC; cdr3_aa: CAWSEQAYEQYF
j_call: TRBJ2-2; v_call: TRBV7-9; clone_size: NA; d_call: NA; cdr3_nt: TGTGCCAGCAGCTTAGTCTTCGGGGAGCTGTTTTTT; cdr3_aa: CASSLVFGELFF
j_call: TRBJ2-2; v_call: TRBV6-6; clone_size: few; d_call: TRBD1; cdr3_nt: TGTGCCAGCAGTCGACAGGGGAACACCGGGGAGCTGTTTTTT; cdr3_aa: CASSRQGNTGELFF
j_call: TRBJ2-7; v_call: TRBV7-7; clone_size: NA; d_call: NA; cdr3_nt: TGTGCTAGCAGCTTACAAGACAGCCCGACCTACGAGCAGTACTTC; cdr3_aa: CASSLQDSPTYEQYF
j_call: TRBJ2-3; v_call: TRBV6-6; clone_size: NA; d_call: NA; cdr3_nt: TGTGCCAGCAGTTACTGGCTAGCTAGCACAGATACGCAGTATTTT; cdr3_aa: CASSYWLASTDTQYF
j_call: TRBJ2-5; v_call: TRBV29-1; clone_size: few; d_call: TRBD2; cdr3_nt: TGCAGCGTTGACGGGACTAGCGGTTTTAGGGGAGGGACCCAGTACTTC; cdr3_aa: CSVDGTSGFRGGTQYF